This T cell receptor beta chain was captured in a study of cytomegalovirus exposure and HLA in healthy donors. Broader study findings: The authors enumerated roughly 180 TCR beta chains as linked to cytomegalovirus. CMV antigen specificity was confirmed in vitro for a few CMV-associated chains. For most TCR sequences rarity was the rule, although some public TCRs occurred in many donors. An analysis was carried out at a later point. It showed that HLA-associated TCR beta chains were more clonally expanded than equally common non-associated chains.

Both 60 Vbeta primers and 13 Jbeta primers went into the PCR. Data came from immunoSEQ multiplex PCR; TCRdb stores just in-frame clones and leaves some out. The sample shows about 200,000 clones, over 65% of them seen only once. V gave up 1 base and J gave up 6 bases; unmatched junction bases: 5. The CDR3 extends over 14 amino acids. CDR1 LGHNA and CDR2 YNFKEQ come from the germline V gene. Only a few counts were recorded for this clone. What it binds is unknown. This chain joins TRBV4-2 and TRBJ2-7; TRBD2 matches at 8 bases. The source of this sequence is a woman under 40 in good health and CMV-seronegative. Specimen: PBMCs. CDR3 amino acids: CASSQGSGRSEQYF. CDR3 bases: TGTGCCAGCAGCCAAGGGAGCGGGAGAAGCGAGCAGTACTTC.